The present TCR beta chain was sequenced within a study of lymphopenia after photon versus proton radiotherapy. Study-wide points: Relative stability marked proton patients; photon patients lost diversity and naive cells.

Germline loops: CDR1 SEHNR, CDR2 FQNEAQ (reference sequence). The CDR3 is 13 residues long. Trimming shortened V by 5 bases and J by 7 bases, and 11 bases separated the two germline ends. As regards this clone: The antigen is undetermined.

TCRdb's table, derived via immunoSEQ multiplex PCR, lists solely in-frame clones and lacks some. The table lists 60,000 or so clones, approximately 86% of them singletons. The chain combines TRBV7-9 with TRBJ2-2; TRBD1 might be the D (5 bases). This receptor was taken from a man aged 35 to 55 with gastric cancer. Sequencing was performed on peripheral blood, taken from a patient treated with photon-based radiotherapy. CDR3 DNA: TGTGCCAGCAGCCAGGGCGGTGGCGGGGAGCTGTTTTTT. Translation: CASSQGGGGELFF.